Each of the 22 T cell receptor beta chains below was sequenced from the same sample in a study of Graves' ophthalmopathy and Graves' hyperthyroidism. Amplification targeted the TCR beta CDR3 regions, with RNA transcripts as the source material. The authors performed first-round RT-PCR with HTBI primers and then a second-round multiplex PCR. A single record per CDR3 protein comes from TCRdb applying MiXCR to the multiplex PCR reads. The sample lists about 160,000 distinct CDR3 sequences, 39% occurring once. Specimen: peripheral blood. The receptors originated from a man aged 30-40 years with Graves' ophthalmopathy.

In its sample, this clonotype was seen many times. The gene calls are TRBV10-3 and TRBJ2-3, with 9 bases that match TRBD1. The V and J ends lost 5 bases and 9 bases, in that order; junction bases with no gene match: 3. CDR1 is ENHRY, CDR2 SYGVKD, per germline. The CDR3 length is 12 residues. This CDR3 is CAISMTGGTQYF. The CDR3 DNA reads TGTGCCATCAGTATGACAGGGGGAACGCAGTATTTT.

The chain is built from TRBV12-3 or TRBV12-4 and TRBJ1-6; D may be TRBD1 (5 bases). The CDR3 length is 14 residues. V was cut by 3 bases and J by 10 bases, with 13 bases left in between. CDR3 DNA: TGTGCCAGCAGTTTCCAGGGTTGGGAGTCACCCCTCCACTTT. It yields the protein CASSFQGWESPLHF.

This clonotype was recorded many times. The rearrangement links TRBV20-1 to TRBJ1-1, with TRBD1 as a possible D gene (6 bases). Germline V gives CDR1 DFQATT, CDR2 SNEGSKA (reference sequence). This CDR3 spans 13 amino acids. V shed 3 bases and J shed 6 bases, with 14 bases lying between them. Written as DNA, the CDR3 is TGCAGTGCTAGCGACCCGGGGGGCCCTGAAGCTTTCTTT. Its translation: CSASDPGGPEAFF.

This clonotype was detected many times. The chain uses TRBV6-5 and TRBJ1-5; D gene ambiguous. V shed 5 bases and J shed 3 bases, with 8 bases lying between them. The germline V gene encodes CDR1 MNHEY and CDR2 SVGAGI. The CDR3 loop spans 13 amino acids. The CDR3 DNA sequence: TGTGCCAGCAGTCCGCAGTTCAATCAGCCCCAGCATTTT. Amino acid sequence: CASSPQFNQPQHF.

This clonotype came up many times. The CDR3 here is CASSRGGYGYTF. CDR3 in DNA: TGTGCCAGCAGTCGGGGGGGGTATGGCTACACCTTC. The rearrangement joins TRBV12-3 or TRBV12-4 to TRBJ1-2, with D perhaps matching TRBD1 (5 bases). CDR3 size: 12 residues. V dropped 5 bases and J dropped 5 bases, with 9 bases sitting between them.

This clonotype was counted ten times or more. The rearrangement links TRBV5-1 to TRBJ2-5; 10 nucleotides agree with TRBD1. The CDR3 loop spans 15 amino acids. Germline lookup yields CDR1 SGHRS and CDR2 YFSETQ. V was pared by 2 bases and J by 4 bases, with 5 bases of the junction left unmatched. In nucleotides, the CDR3 is TGCGCCAGCAGCTTACTCGACAGGGGGCGAGAGACCCAGTACTTC. Its translation: CASSLLDRGRETQYF.

In its sample, this clonotype was seen many times. The V and J genes are TRBV6-2 or TRBV6-3 and TRBJ2-5; TRBD1 aligns across 8 bases. Germline CDR1 is MNHEY and CDR2 is SVGEGT. This CDR3 has 16 residues. With 7 bases clipped from V and 2 bases from J, the junction kept 12 bases outside the gene matches. The CDR3 is CASTSQRTGSQETQYF. Written as DNA, the CDR3 is TGTGCCAGCACCTCCCAAAGGACAGGGAGTCAAGAGACCCAGTACTTC.

This clonotype was detected many times. The genes are TRBV12-3 or TRBV12-4 and TRBJ2-7; the match to TRBD2 covers 7 bases. This CDR3 comprises 13 residues. The junction had 7 bases not matched to a gene; V was cut back by 7 bases and J by 4 bases. The CDR3 reads CASTLGEGYEQYF. The CDR3 coding sequence is TGTGCCAGCACCCTAGGGGAGGGTTACGAGCAGTACTTC.

J is TRBJ2-7 and V is TRBV27; perhaps TRBD1 as D (5 bases). This CDR3 spans 14 amino acids. Trimming cost V 3 bases and J 3 bases, with 12 bases left between them. Looked up from germline, CDR1 is MNHEY and CDR2 is SMNVEV (reference sequence). The CDR3 bases are TGTGCCAGCAGTTTCGTAGGGGAACGCTACGAGCAGTACTTC. It codes for CASSFVGERYEQYF.

This chain links TRBV30 with TRBJ1-5; maybe TRBD1 (6 bases). The V end lost 2 bases, the J end lost 7 bases, and 12 bases lay between the germline ends. Germline V gene sequence: CDR1 GTSNPN, CDR2 SVGIG (reference sequence). The CDR3 is 13 residues long. The CDR3 coding sequence is TGTGCCTGGAGTTACAGGGACGTCCAGCCCCAGCATTTT. It is translated as CAWSYRDVQPQHF.

This clonotype was found many times. CDR3 bases: TGCGCCAGCAGCCAACCTGTACCGGGACAGGGGGGGGCCGGGGAGCTGTTTTTT. Protein product: CASSQPVPGQGGAGELFF. The rearrangement uses TRBV4-1 and TRBJ2-2, with 11 bases identical to TRBD1. Germline assignment: CDR1 MGHRA and CDR2 YSYEKL. Losses at the gene ends were 2 bases for V and 6 bases for J; bases not matched to a gene: 11. The CDR3 covers 18 residues.

This clonotype is a singleton in its sample. The chain uses TRBV29-1 and TRBJ2-7; D gene unclear. Germline-derived CDR1 and CDR2 are SQVTM and ANQGSEA. Trimming cost V 4 bases and J 0 bases, with 10 bases left between them. This CDR3 contains 13 residues. Here the CDR3 reads CSVVEPYSYEQYF. CDR3 coding DNA: TGCAGCGTTGTTGAGCCTTACTCCTACGAGCAGTACTTC.

The V and J genes are TRBV12-3 or TRBV12-4 and TRBJ1-1; no reliable D call. Trimming left V 3 bases short and J 1 base short, with 18 bases between. This CDR3 contains 17 residues. The CDR3 DNA reads as TGTGCCAGCAGTTTTTTTTCGGTTAAAGAAGAGAACACTGAAGCTTTCTTT. Its protein is CASSFFSVKEENTEAFF.

At least ten counts were recorded for this clonotype. The chain carries TRBV29-1 and TRBJ1-2, with D tentatively TRBD1 (6 bases). There are 11 residues in the CDR3. V lost 6 bases and J 6 bases, leaving 11 bases between the germline ends. Germline-derived CDR1 and CDR2 are SQVTM and ANQGSEA. CDR3 residues: CSVLDSDGYTF. CDR3 DNA: TGCAGCGTCTTGGACAGCGATGGCTACACCTTC. Variable domain in full (rest from reference TRBV29-1 and TRBJ1-2): SAVISQKPSRDICQRGTSLTIQCQVDSQVTMMFWYRQQPGQSLTLIATANQGSEATYESGFVIDKFPISRPNLTFSTLTVSNMSPEDSSIYLCSVLDSDGYTFGSGTRLTVV.

This clonotype occurred many times. The chain links TRBV10-3 to TRBJ1-1; D is uncertain. V dropped 11 bases and J dropped 1 base, with 11 bases sitting between them. Per the germline V gene, CDR1 is ENHRY and CDR2 is SYGVKD. This CDR3 has 12 amino acids. The CDR3 loop is CASRSPNTEAFF. CDR3 in DNA: TGTGCCTCAAGGAGTCCGAACACTGAAGCTTTCTTT.

The rearrangement uses TRBV6-5 and TRBJ1-2; D is perhaps TRBD1 (6 bases). The CDR3 length is 15 residues. Germline V gene data show CDR1 as MNHEY and CDR2 as SVGAGI. V dropped 4 bases and J dropped 3 bases, with 15 bases sitting between them. CDR3 in amino acids: CASSSGTTLDYGYTF. Written as DNA, the CDR3 is TGTGCCAGCAGTTCCGGGACAACGCTTGACTATGGCTACACCTTC.

The chain recombines TRBV6-2 or TRBV6-3 with TRBJ1-2, with TRBD1 as a possible D gene (6 bases). V was shortened by 6 bases and J by 6 bases, with 8 bases between the two germline ends. The CDR3 is 11 amino acids. The V gene's germline CDR1 is MNHEY and CDR2 SVGEGT. The CDR3 region is CASSQGNGYTF. CDR3 nucleotides: TGTGCCAGCAGCCAGGGGAATGGCTACACCTTC.

This sequence joins TRBV20-1 and TRBJ1-2, with D unclear. The CDR3 is made up of 13 amino acids. The V gene's germline CDR1 is DFQATT and CDR2 SNEGSKA (reference sequence). Between the trimmed V and J ends, which lost 2 bases and 0 bases, there was a span of 7 bases. The CDR3 loop reads CSARQRANYGYTF. The CDR3 region has the DNA TGCAGTGCTAGACAGAGGGCTAACTATGGCTACACCTTC.

This clonotype has a single count. V is TRBV19 and J is TRBJ2-7, with D uncertain. Trimming took 5 bases from V and 5 from J, leaving 10 bases between them. CDR1 is LNHDA and CDR2 is SQIVND in the germline V gene (reference sequence). CDR3 size: 12 residues. In DNA form, the CDR3 reads TGTGCCAGTAGTTCGAGACGAGACGAGCAGTACTTC. It yields the protein CASSSRRDEQYF.

The chain uses TRBV7-2 and TRBJ2-5; TRBD2 matches 10 bases. Losses at the gene ends were 5 bases for V and 5 bases for J; bases not matched to a gene: 2. The CDR3 contains 13 residues. CDR1 SGHTA and CDR2 FQGNSA come from the germline V gene. The CDR3 coding sequence is TGTGCCAGCAGCCGGGGACTAGCGGAGACCCAGTACTTC. Amino acid sequence: CASSRGLAETQYF.

This clonotype was counted ten times or more. The chain links TRBV30 to TRBJ1-6; 9 nucleotides agree with TRBD1. Germline V CDR1 and CDR2: GTSNPN, SVGIG (reference sequence). The CDR3 is 15 amino acids. V lost 2 bases, J lost 4 bases, and 3 bases stayed unmatched. The CDR3 protein is CAWSPGTGYNSPLHF. DNA of the CDR3: TGTGCCTGGAGTCCAGGGACAGGGTATAATTCACCCCTCCACTTT. Full variable domain (outside the CDR3, taken from reference TRBV30 and TRBJ1-6): SQTIHQWPATLVQPVGSPLSLECTVEGTSNPNLYWYRQAAGRGLQLLFYSVGIGQISSEVPQNLSASRPQDRQFILSSKKLLLSDSGFYLCAWSPGTGYNSPLHFGNGTRLTVT.

At least ten counts were recorded for this clonotype. This rearrangement joins TRBV5-1 to TRBJ1-1; D uncertain. This CDR3 region has 14 residues. Germline CDR1 and CDR2: SGHRS and YFSETQ. V lost 0 bases and J lost 10, with 16 bases in between. This CDR3 is CASSLDPSLGGAFF. DNA of the CDR3: TGCGCCAGCAGCTTGGATCCCTCTCTAGGCGGAGCTTTCTTT.